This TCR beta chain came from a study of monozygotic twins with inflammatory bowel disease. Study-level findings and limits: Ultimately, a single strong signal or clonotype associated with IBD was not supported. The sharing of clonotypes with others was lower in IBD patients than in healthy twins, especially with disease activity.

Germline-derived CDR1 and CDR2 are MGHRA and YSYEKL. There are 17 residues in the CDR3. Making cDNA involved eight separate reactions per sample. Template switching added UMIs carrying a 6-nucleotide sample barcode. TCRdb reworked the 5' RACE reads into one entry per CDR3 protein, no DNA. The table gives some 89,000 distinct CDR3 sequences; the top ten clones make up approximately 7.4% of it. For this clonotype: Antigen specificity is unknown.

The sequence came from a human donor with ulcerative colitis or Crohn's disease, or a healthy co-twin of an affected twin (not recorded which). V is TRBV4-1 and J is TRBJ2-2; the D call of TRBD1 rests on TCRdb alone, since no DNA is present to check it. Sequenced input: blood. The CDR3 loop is CASSRRAGGVNTGELFF.